The entry below gives a single T cell receptor beta chain sequence along with its context. In the PCR, 60 Vbeta and 13 Jbeta primers were used. Clones were read by immunoSEQ multiplex PCR, and TCRdb kept only the in-frame ones, dropping some. The table has under 150,000 clones, roughly 8.8% seen once. The data derive from a study of cytomegalovirus exposure and HLA in healthy donors. CDR1 and CDR2 from the germline V gene are SGHDT and YYEEEE. The V end was cut by 6 bases, the J end by 4 bases, with 17 bases between. The CDR3 runs 14 residues. Sequencing was performed on PBMCs. The chain carries TRBV5-6 and TRBJ2-7; TRBD1 is a possible D gene (6 bases). The receptor's source is a woman aged 40 to 50 in good health and CMV-seropositive. The CDR3 is CASKNRLGAYEQYF. CDR3 nucleotides: TGTGCCAGCAAAAACAGGTTGGGGGCATACGAGCAGTACTTC.